Shown below are 14 T cell receptor beta chains from a single sample sequenced in a study of Ad26.COV2.S vaccination and SARS-CoV-2 variants. As to treatment: some 20 received Ad26.COV2.S at low or high dose, single or two shots; roughly five received placebo; per-sample allocation not given. Day 63 after the first injection of vaccine or placebo was the sampling time. The repertoire was sequenced with immunoSEQ multiplex PCR; TCRdb's copy has only in-frame clones and lacks some. The repertoire holds 300,000 to 350,000 clones, with roughly 90% as singletons. The sequences come from peripheral blood, collected in a trial of Ad26.COV2.S vaccine versus placebo. The receptors here all came from a person aged 18 to 59 who received the Ad26.COV2.S COVID-19 vaccine or a placebo.

For this clone: A junction end diverges from the germline sequence, so it may reflect a read error. J is TRBJ2-7 and V is TRBV19, with 9 bases matching TRBD1. The germline V gene encodes CDR1 LNHDA and CDR2 SQIVND (reference sequence). This CDR3 is built from 15 residues. Here the CDR3 DNA reads TGTGCCCGTAGTAGAGGGGACAGGGTCTCCTACGAGCAGTACTTC. The encoded protein is CARSRGDRVSYEQYF.

The chain is built from TRBV27 and TRBJ2-4, with unresolved D. The V gene's germline CDR1 is MNHEY and CDR2 SMNVEV (reference sequence). V dropped 4 bases and J dropped 3 bases, with 13 bases sitting between them. The CDR3 totals 15 residues. The CDR3 reads CASSSSTVSKNIQYF. The DNA for the CDR3 is TGTGCCAGCAGTTCGTCTACAGTTAGCAAAAACATTCAGTACTTC.

This chain joins TRBV7-8 and TRBJ2-3, with TRBD2 matching 8 bases. The trim removed 6 bases at V and 0 bases at J, leaving 5 bases unmatched. Germline CDR1 reads SGHVS; CDR2 reads FQNEAQ. The CDR3 sequence is 15 residues long. DNA of the CDR3: TGTGCCAGCAGTAAGCGGGGGATGAGCACAGATACGCAGTATTTT. This sequence encodes CASSKRGMSTDTQYF.

This clone was detected only once. The V gene is TRBV29-1, the J gene TRBJ1-1, with unresolved D. The CDR3 has 13 amino acids. CDR1 is SQVTM, CDR2 ANQGSEA, per germline. The ends were cut back, 7 bases at V and 3 bases at J, with 15 bases in the middle. The CDR3 DNA reads as TGCAGCGGGCTTTGGGAATCGGACACTGAAGCTTTCTTT. This encodes CSGLWESDTEAFF.

V and J are TRBV5-6 and TRBJ2-2; TRBD2 matches 7 bases. Germline V CDR1 and CDR2: SGHDT, YYEEEE. V trimming: 0 bases; J trimming: 4 bases; junction bases outside the gene matches: 3. The CDR3 runs 15 residues. CDR3: CASSLGGGPTGELFF. CDR3 DNA sequence: TGTGCCAGCAGCTTGGGGGGAGGGCCCACCGGGGAGCTGTTTTTT.

V is TRBV4-1 and J is TRBJ2-7, with 10 bases aligning to TRBD2. Trimming at V came to 2 bases and at J to 2 bases, leaving 6 bases not matched to a gene. The length of the CDR3 is 16 residues. CDR1 MGHRA and CDR2 YSYEKL come from the germline V gene. CDR3 in amino acids: CASSQSSGGRTYEQYF. CDR3 sequence (DNA): TGCGCCAGCAGCCAATCTAGCGGGGGCCGTACCTACGAGCAGTACTTC.

The chain uses TRBV4-1 and TRBJ1-2; 10 bases map to TRBD1. Germline V lookup: CDR1 MGHRA, CDR2 YSYEKL. The CDR3 is 15 residues long. Germline trimming cut 3 bases from V and 7 bases from J; bases unmatched to any gene: 8. The CDR3 nucleotides are TGCGCCAGCAGCCACGACAGGGGGCAAGGGAGTGGCTACACCTTC. Translated: CASSHDRGQGSGYTF.

This chain connects TRBV5-6 to TRBJ1-1, with TRBD1 matching over 7 bases. J lost 5 bases, V lost 6 bases, and 4 bases had no gene match. Germline V gives CDR1 SGHDT, CDR2 YYEEEE. The CDR3 contains 12 residues. CDR3 protein: CASTRDSTEAFF. In nucleotides, the CDR3 is TGTGCCAGCACCCGGGACAGTACTGAAGCTTTCTTT.

The chain carries TRBV28 and TRBJ2-2; D perhaps matches TRBD2 (6 bases). Germline CDR1 is MDHEN and CDR2 is SYDVKM. V was trimmed by 5 bases and J by 4 bases, leaving 23 bases between them. The CDR3 contains 18 residues. The CDR3 DNA sequence: TGTGCCAGCAGTCCCGGCCCCGGTCCGGGAGAAATCACCGGGGAGCTGTTTTTT. It encodes CASSPGPGPGEITGELFF.

This sequence joins TRBV4-2 and TRBJ1-1; D might be TRBD1 (6 bases). This CDR3 spans 15 amino acids. Trimming shortened V by 1 base and J by 4 bases, and 13 bases separated the two germline ends. Germline CDR1 reads LGHNA; CDR2 reads YNFKEQ. Here the CDR3 reads CASSQVTGIITEAFF. CDR3 sequence (DNA): TGTGCCAGCAGCCAAGTCACAGGGATAATCACTGAAGCTTTCTTT.

The rearrangement joins TRBV5-6 to TRBJ2-7; D gene unclear. Trimming left V 1 base short and J 0 bases short, with 8 bases between. Germline-derived CDR1 and CDR2 are SGHDT and YYEEEE. This CDR3 contains 14 residues. The CDR3 nucleotides are TGTGCCAGCAGCTTGCAGGTCGGCTCCTACGAGCAGTACGTC. It encodes CASSLQVGSYEQYV.

This clone was seen just once. The rearrangement uses TRBV6-5 and TRBJ1-4; no firm D call. Germline CDR1 MNHEY, CDR2 SVGAGI. Trimming removed 4 bases from V and 0 bases from J, with 6 bases in between. The CDR3 has 14 amino acids. The CDR3 loop reads CASSFTTTNEKLFF. CDR3 coding DNA: TGTGCCAGCAGTTTTACAACAACTAATGAAAAACTGTTTTTT.

This clone was counted between two and nine times. The chain carries TRBV18 and TRBJ1-5; weak D call: TRBD1 (5 bases). The CDR3 extends over 19 amino acids. Germline CDR1 is KGHSH and CDR2 is LQKENI. Trimming pared 3 bases from V and 3 bases from J, leaving 24 bases between. Written as DNA, the CDR3 is TGTGCCAGCTCACCGGATCAGGGTTTGGTAAAACCCCTCAATCAGCCCCAGCATTTT. Its translation: CASSPDQGLVKPLNQPQHF.

The genes are TRBV5-1 and TRBJ2-7, with 8 nucleotides matching TRBD1. The CDR3 runs to 14 residues. Germline V CDR1 and CDR2: SGHRS, YFSETQ. Trimming at V came to 4 bases and at J to 6 bases, leaving 9 bases not matched to a gene. This CDR3 is CASSTGTGVSEQYF. CDR3 nucleotide sequence: TGCGCCAGCAGCACCGGGACAGGTGTTAGCGAGCAGTACTTC. Supplemented by reference TRBV5-1 and TRBJ2-7, the full variable domain reads KAGVTQTPRYLIKTRGQQVTLSCSPISGHRSVSWYQQTPGQGLQFLFEYFSETQRNKGNFPGRFSGRQFSNSRSEMNVSTLELGDSALYLCASSTGTGVSEQYFGPGTRLTVT.